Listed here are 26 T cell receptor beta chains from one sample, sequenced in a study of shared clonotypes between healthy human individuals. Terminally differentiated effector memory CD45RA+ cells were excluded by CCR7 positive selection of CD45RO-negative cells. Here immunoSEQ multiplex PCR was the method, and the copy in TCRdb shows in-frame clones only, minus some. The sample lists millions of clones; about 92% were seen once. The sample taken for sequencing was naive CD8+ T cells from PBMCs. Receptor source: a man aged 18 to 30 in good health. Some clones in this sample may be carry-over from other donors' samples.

The CDR3 protein is CSVLGWLGRPPTEHGYTF. In DNA form, the CDR3 reads TGCAGCGTTCTAGGGTGGTTGGGCAGGCCCCCGACCGAGCATGGCTACACCTTC. The chain carries TRBV29-1 and TRBJ1-2, with no clear D. Per the germline V gene, CDR1 is SQVTM and CDR2 is ANQGSEA. This CDR3 is 18 amino acids long. V was pared by 5 bases and J by 6 bases, with 31 bases between.

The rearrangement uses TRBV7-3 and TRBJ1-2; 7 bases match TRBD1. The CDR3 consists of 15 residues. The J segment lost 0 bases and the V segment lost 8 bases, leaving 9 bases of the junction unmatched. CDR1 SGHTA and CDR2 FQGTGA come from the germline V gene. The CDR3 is CASGDDREANYGYTF. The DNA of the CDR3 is TGTGCCAGCGGCGACGACAGGGAAGCTAACTATGGCTACACCTTC.

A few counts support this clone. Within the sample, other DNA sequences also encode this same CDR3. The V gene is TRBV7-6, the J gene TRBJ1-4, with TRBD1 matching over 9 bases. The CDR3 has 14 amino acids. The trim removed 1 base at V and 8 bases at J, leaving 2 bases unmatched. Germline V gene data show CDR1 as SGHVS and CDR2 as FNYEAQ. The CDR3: CASSLGTGVEKLFF. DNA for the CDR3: TGTGCCAGCAGCTTAGGGACAGGGGTGGAAAAACTGTTTTTT.

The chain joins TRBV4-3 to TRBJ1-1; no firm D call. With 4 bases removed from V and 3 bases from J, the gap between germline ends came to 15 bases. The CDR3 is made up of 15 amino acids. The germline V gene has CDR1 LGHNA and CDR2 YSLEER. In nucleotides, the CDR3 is TGCGCCAGCAGCCCTTGGAACCCTGGGGACACTGAAGCTTTCTTT. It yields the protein CASSPWNPGDTEAFF.

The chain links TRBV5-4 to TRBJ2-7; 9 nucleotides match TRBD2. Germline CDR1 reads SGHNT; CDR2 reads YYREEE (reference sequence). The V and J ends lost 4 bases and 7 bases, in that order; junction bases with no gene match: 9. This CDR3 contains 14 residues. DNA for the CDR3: TGTGCCAGCAGCCCCTTAGCGGGAGCGCGGGAGCAGTACTTC. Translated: CASSPLAGAREQYF.

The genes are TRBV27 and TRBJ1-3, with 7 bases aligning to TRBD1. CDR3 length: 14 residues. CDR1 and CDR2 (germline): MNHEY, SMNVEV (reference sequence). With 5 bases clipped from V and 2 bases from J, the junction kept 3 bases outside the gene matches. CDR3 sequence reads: CASSRGLAGNTIYF. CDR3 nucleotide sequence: TGTGCCAGCAGTAGGGGGCTAGCTGGAAACACCATATATTTT.

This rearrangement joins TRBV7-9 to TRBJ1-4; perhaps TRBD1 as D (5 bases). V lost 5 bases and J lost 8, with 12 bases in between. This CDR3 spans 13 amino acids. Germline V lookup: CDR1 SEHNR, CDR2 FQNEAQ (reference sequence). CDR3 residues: CASSGAGREKLFF. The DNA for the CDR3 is TGTGCCAGCAGCGGGGCAGGCAGGGAAAAACTGTTTTTT. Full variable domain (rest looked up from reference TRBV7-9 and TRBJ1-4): DTGVSQNPRHKITKRGQNVTFRCDPISEHNRLYWYRQTLGQGPEFLTYFQNEAQLEKSRLLSDRFSAERPKGSFSTLEIQRTEQGDSAMYLCASSGAGREKLFFGSGTQLSVL.

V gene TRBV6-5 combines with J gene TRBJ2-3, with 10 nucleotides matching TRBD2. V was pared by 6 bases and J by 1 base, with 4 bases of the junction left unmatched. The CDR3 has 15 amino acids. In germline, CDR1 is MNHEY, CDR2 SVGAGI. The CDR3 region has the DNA TGTGCCAGCAGACCCCTAGCGGGAGGCACAGATACGCAGTATTTT. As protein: CASRPLAGGTDTQYF.

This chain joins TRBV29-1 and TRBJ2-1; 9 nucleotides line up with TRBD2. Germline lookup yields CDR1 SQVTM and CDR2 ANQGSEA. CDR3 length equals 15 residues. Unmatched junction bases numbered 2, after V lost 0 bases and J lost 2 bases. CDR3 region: CSVEDPSGTYNEQFF. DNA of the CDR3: TGCAGCGTTGAAGATCCTAGCGGGACCTACAATGAGCAGTTCTTC.

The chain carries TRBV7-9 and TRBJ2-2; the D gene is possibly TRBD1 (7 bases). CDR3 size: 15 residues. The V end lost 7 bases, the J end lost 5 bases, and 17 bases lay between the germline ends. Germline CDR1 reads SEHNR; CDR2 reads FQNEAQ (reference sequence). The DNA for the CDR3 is TGTGCCAGCATCCCCTCGGCAGGGGGGACCGGGGAGCTGTTTTTT. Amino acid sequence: CASIPSAGGTGELFF.

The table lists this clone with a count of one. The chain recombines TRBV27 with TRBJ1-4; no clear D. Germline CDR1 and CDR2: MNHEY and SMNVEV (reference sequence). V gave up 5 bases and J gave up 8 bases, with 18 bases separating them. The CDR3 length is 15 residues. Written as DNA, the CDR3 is TGTGCCAGCAGTCCCCCGGGGAGATTAATCGAAAAACTGTTTTTT. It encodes CASSPPGRLIEKLFF.

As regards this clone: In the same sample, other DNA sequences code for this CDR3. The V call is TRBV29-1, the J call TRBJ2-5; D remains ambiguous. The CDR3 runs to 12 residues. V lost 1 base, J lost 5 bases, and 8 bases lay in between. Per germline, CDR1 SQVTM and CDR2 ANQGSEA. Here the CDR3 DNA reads TGCAGCGTTGAAGTGGGTGGGGAGACCCAGTACTTC. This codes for CSVEVGGETQYF.

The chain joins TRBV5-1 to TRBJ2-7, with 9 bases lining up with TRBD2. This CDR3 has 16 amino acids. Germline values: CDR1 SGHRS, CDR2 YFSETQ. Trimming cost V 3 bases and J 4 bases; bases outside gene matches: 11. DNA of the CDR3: TGCGCCAGCAGCTCAATAGGGAGCGGGAGGTGGTACGAGCAGTACTTC. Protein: CASSSIGSGRWYEQYF. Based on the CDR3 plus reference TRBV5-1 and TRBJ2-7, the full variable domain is KAGVTQTPRYLIKTRGQQVTLSCSPISGHRSVSWYQQTPGQGLQFLFEYFSETQRNKGNFPGRFSGRQFSNSRSEMNVSTLELGDSALYLCASSSIGSGRWYEQYFGPGTRLTVT.

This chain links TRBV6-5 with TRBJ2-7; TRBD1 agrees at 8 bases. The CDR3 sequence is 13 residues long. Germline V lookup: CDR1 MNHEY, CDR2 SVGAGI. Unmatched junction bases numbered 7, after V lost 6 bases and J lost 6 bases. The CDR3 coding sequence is TGTGCCAGCAGCGCGACAGGGGCGGGCGAGCAGTACTTC. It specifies CASSATGAGEQYF.

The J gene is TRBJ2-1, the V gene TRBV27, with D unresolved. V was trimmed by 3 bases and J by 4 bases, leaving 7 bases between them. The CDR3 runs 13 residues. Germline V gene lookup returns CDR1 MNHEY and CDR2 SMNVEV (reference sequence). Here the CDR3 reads CASSFTDYNEQFF. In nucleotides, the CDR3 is TGTGCCAGCAGTTTCACAGATTACAATGAGCAGTTCTTC.

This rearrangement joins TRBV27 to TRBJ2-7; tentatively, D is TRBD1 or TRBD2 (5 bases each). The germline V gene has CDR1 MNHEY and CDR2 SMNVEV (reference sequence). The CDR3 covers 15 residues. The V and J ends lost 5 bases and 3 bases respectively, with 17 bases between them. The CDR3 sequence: CASSPSGPFLYEQYF. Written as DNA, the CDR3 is TGTGCCAGCAGTCCATCGGGACCGTTTCTCTACGAGCAGTACTTC.

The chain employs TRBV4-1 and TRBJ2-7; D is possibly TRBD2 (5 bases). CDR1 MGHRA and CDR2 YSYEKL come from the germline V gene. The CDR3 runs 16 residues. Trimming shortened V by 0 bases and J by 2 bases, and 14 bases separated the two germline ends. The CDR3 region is CASSQDQHGLPYEQYF. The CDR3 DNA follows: TGCGCCAGCAGCCAAGATCAGCACGGACTGCCCTACGAGCAGTACTTC.

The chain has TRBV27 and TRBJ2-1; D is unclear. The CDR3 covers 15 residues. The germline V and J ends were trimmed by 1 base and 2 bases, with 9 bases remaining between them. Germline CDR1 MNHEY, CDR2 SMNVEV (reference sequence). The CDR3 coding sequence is TGTGCCAGCAGTTTATTAACGGGTACCTACAATGAGCAGTTCTTC. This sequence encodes CASSLLTGTYNEQFF.

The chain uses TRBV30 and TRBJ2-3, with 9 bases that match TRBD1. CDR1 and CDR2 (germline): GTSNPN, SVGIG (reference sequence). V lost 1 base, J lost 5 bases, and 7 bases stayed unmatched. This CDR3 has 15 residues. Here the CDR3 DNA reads TGTGCCTGGAGTGCCGGGACAGGGTGGGGAGATACGCAGTATTTT. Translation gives CAWSAGTGWGDTQYF.

The DNA of the CDR3 is TGTGCCAGCAGCTCGACTAGCGGGATTTCCTACGAGCAGTACTTC. Translation gives CASSSTSGISYEQYF. The chain couples TRBV5-4 to TRBJ2-7; TRBD2 matches at 11 bases. The germline V gene has CDR1 SGHNT and CDR2 YYREEE (reference sequence). The CDR3 runs to 15 residues. The V and J ends lost 3 bases and 1 base, in that order; junction bases with no gene match: 3.

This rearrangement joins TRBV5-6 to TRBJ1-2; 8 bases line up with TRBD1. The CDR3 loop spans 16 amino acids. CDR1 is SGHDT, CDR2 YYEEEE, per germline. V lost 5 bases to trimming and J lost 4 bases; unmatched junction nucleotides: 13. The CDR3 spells CASSILQGASVYGYTF. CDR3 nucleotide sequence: TGTGCCAGCAGTATACTTCAGGGGGCTTCGGTCTATGGCTACACCTTC.

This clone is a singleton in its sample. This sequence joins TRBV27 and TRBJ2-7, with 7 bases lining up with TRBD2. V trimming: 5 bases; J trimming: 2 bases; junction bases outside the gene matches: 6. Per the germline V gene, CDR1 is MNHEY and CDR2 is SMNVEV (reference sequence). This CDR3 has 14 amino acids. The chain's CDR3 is CASSMRETAYEQYF. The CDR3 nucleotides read TGTGCCAGCAGTATGCGGGAGACCGCCTACGAGCAGTACTTC.

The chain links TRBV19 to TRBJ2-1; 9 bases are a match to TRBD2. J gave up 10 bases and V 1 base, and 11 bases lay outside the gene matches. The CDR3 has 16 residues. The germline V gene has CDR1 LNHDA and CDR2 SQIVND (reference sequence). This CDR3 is CASSIGLAGRAGEQFF. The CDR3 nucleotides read TGTGCCAGTAGTATAGGCCTAGCGGGGCGAGCAGGGGAGCAGTTCTTC. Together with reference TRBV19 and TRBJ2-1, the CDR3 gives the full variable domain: DGGITQSPKYLFRKEGQNVTLSCEQNLNHDAMYWYRQDPGQGLRLIYYSQIVNDFQKGDIAEGYSVSREKKESFPLTVTSAQKNPTAFYLCASSIGLAGRAGEQFFGPGTRLTVL.

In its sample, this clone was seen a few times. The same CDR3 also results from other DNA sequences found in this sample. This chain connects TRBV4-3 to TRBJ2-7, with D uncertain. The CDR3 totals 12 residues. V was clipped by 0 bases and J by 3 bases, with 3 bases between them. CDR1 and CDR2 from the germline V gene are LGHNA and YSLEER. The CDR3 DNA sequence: TGCGCCAGCAGCCAAGATGGCTACGAGCAGTACTTC. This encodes CASSQDGYEQYF.

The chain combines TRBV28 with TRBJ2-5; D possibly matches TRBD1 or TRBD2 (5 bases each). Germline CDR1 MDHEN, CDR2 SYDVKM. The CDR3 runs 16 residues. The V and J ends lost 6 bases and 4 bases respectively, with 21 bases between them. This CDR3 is CASSPIRWDLRETQYF. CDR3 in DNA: TGTGCCAGCAGCCCTATTAGGTGGGACCTAAGAGAGACCCAGTACTTC.

Here the CDR3 DNA reads TGTGCCAGCAGCTTGGGGCTACTCTCTGGAAACACCATATATTTT. It yields the protein CASSLGLLSGNTIYF. The rearrangement links TRBV5-4 to TRBJ1-3; D gene ambiguous. Germline V lookup: CDR1 SGHNT, CDR2 YYREEE (reference sequence). The CDR3 is 15 amino acids. Trimming cost V 0 bases and J 0 bases, with 7 bases left between them. Filled out from reference TRBV5-4 and TRBJ1-3, the complete variable domain reads ETGVTQSPTHLIKTRGQQVTLRCSSQSGHNTVSWYQQALGQGPQFIFQYYREEENGRGNFPPRFSGLQFPNYSSELNVNALELDDSALYLCASSLGLLSGNTIYFGEGSWLTVV.